The 3 T cell receptor beta chains listed next were all sequenced from one sample in a study of response to subunit inactivated influenza vaccine. One entry per CDR3 protein, called by TCRdb with MiXCR from the RT-PCR reads. The sample holds about 700,000 distinct CDR3 sequences, roughly 14% seen once. Sequencing was performed on PBMCs from blood, taken 14 days before vaccination. The receptors originated from a man aged 50-59 years who received an inactivated influenza vaccine.

This sequence joins TRBV2 and TRBJ2-7; TRBD2 matches 8 bases. The ends lost 6 bases at V and 7 bases at J; junction bases unmatched: 17. CDR1 SNHLY and CDR2 FYNNEI come from the germline V gene. This CDR3 spans 16 amino acids. The CDR3 reads CASRPSGSNGIEEQYF. The DNA of the CDR3 is TGTGCCAGCAGACCCAGCGGGAGTAACGGAATCGAGGAGCAGTACTTC.

The rearrangement joins TRBV2 to TRBJ2-7; 7 bases align to TRBD1. The CDR3 runs 15 residues. Germline-derived CDR1 and CDR2 are SNHLY and FYNNEI. Trimming cost V 6 bases and J 4 bases; bases outside gene matches: 12. CDR3 bases: TGTGCCAGCAGGAAAGAACAGGGGATAGGGTACGAGCAGTACTTC. Protein sequence: CASRKEQGIGYEQYF.

This clonotype was observed many times. V and J are TRBV12-3 or TRBV12-4 and TRBJ2-1; TRBD1 matches 8 bases. The CDR3 has 15 amino acids. The J segment lost 1 base and the V segment lost 5 bases, leaving 4 bases of the junction unmatched. CDR3 DNA sequence: TGTGCCAGCAGTCCAACAGGGGGGTCCTACAATGAGCAGTTCTTC. Translated, it gives CASSPTGGSYNEQFF.